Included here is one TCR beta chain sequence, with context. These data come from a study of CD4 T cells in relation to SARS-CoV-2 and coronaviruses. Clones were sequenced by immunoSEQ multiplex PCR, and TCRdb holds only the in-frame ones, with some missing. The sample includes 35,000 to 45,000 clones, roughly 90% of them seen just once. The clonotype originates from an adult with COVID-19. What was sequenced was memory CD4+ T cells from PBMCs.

The CDR3 nucleotides read TGCGCCAGCAGCCCTTTTGCAGGAAGAGGCACTGAAGCTTTCTTT. This sequence encodes CASSPFAGRGTEAFF. The gene calls are TRBV4-1 and TRBJ1-1; D is unclear. CDR3 length equals 15 residues. The germline V gene has CDR1 MGHRA and CDR2 YSYEKL. V lost 4 bases and J lost 4, with 16 bases in between.